What follows are 20 T cell receptor beta chains derived from one specimen sequenced in a study of blood T cell repertoires in COVID-19. Assay used: immunoSEQ multiplex PCR; TCRdb lists only in-frame clones, some missing. Altogether roughly 200,000 clones are present, around 83% being singletons, with the ten largest covering around 14%. The sample consisted of peripheral blood. The receptors originated from a human donor in a cohort sampled during active COVID-19.

V gene TRBV2 combines with J gene TRBJ1-5; TRBD1 matches 8 bases. CDR3 length: 17 amino acids. Germline V gene data show CDR1 as SNHLY and CDR2 as FYNNEI. J was trimmed by 0 bases and V by 5 bases; bases with no gene match: 9. Written as DNA, the CDR3 is TGTGCCAGCAGTAGGAGGGGGACAGGTCATAGCAATCAGCCCCAGCATTTT. Amino acids: CASSRRGTGHSNQPQHF.

The chain carries TRBV5-4 and TRBJ2-7; 7 positions agree with TRBD2. V shed 0 bases and J 0 bases; nucleotides not matched to a gene: 9. Germline V lookup: CDR1 SGHNT, CDR2 YYREEE (reference sequence). CDR3 length: 17 amino acids. The CDR3 DNA follows: TGTGCCAGCAGCTTGGGGTGGGGAGGGGATATCTCCTACGAGCAGTACTTC. This sequence encodes CASSLGWGGDISYEQYF. The variable domain in full, with the rest retrieved from reference TRBV5-4 and TRBJ2-7, is ETGVTQSPTHLIKTRGQQVTLRCSSQSGHNTVSWYQQALGQGPQFIFQYYREEENGRGNFPPRFSGLQFPNYSSELNVNALELDDSALYLCASSLGWGGDISYEQYFGPGTRLTVT.

This clone occurred once. The sample carries other DNA sequences with the same CDR3. This chain links TRBV24-1 with TRBJ2-2; D may be TRBD1 (6 bases). The CDR3 runs to 15 residues. Germline-derived CDR1 and CDR2 are KGHDR and SFDVKD. Trimming stripped 3 bases from V and 5 bases from J, with 12 bases between. CDR3 region: CATSDPRGRTGELFF. The CDR3 nucleotides are TGTGCCACCAGTGATCCCAGGGGAAGGACCGGGGAGCTGTTTTTT.

The chain recombines TRBV7-9 with TRBJ1-1; a weak D match, TRBD1 (5 bases). The CDR3 has 14 amino acids. The germline V gene has CDR1 SEHNR and CDR2 FQNEAQ (reference sequence). Trimming pared 3 bases from V and 4 bases from J, leaving 12 bases between. This CDR3 is CASSLGGGGTEAFF. CDR3 nucleotide sequence: TGTGCCAGCAGCTTGGGGGGTGGCGGCACTGAAGCTTTCTTT.

The chain employs TRBV18 and TRBJ2-1, with TRBD1 matching 11 bases. Germline CDR1 and CDR2: KGHSH and LQKENI. This CDR3 has 15 amino acids. The V and J ends lost 2 bases and 7 bases, in that order; junction bases with no gene match: 4. CDR3 sequence reads: CASSPGQGALNEQFF. The CDR3 bases are TGTGCCAGCTCACCAGGACAGGGGGCGTTGAATGAGCAGTTCTTC.

This sequence joins TRBV30 and TRBJ2-1; a weak D match, TRBD1 (6 bases). The length of the CDR3 is 14 residues. Per germline, CDR1 GTSNPN and CDR2 SVGIG (reference sequence). V shed 4 bases and J shed 9 bases, with 19 bases lying between them. Here the CDR3 reads CAWTFGQLYGEQFF. CDR3 nucleotide sequence: TGTGCCTGGACCTTCGGACAGCTGTATGGTGAGCAGTTCTTC.

This clone was counted at least ten times. The genes are TRBV5-1 and TRBJ2-2; tentatively, D is TRBD1 (5 bases). Trimming cost V 4 bases and J 0 bases, with 7 bases left between them. CDR1 is SGHRS, CDR2 YFSETQ, per germline. CDR3 length: 14 residues. CDR3 DNA sequence: TGCGCCAGCAGCCCGACAGCGAACACCGGGGAGCTGTTTTTT. This codes for CASSPTANTGELFF.

This clone has a handful of counts. The gene calls are TRBV19 and TRBJ1-4; D is unclear. This CDR3 spans 13 amino acids. V lost 5 bases and J 6 bases, leaving 10 bases between the germline ends. The germline V gene encodes CDR1 LNHDA and CDR2 SQIVND (reference sequence). Here the CDR3 DNA reads TGTGCCAGTAGTGTTAACATGGATGAAAAACTGTTTTTT. Translating gives CASSVNMDEKLFF.

V and J are TRBV28 and TRBJ2-3; 10 bases map to TRBD2. The germline V gene encodes CDR1 MDHEN and CDR2 SYDVKM. With 4 bases clipped from V and 2 bases from J, the junction kept 3 bases outside the gene matches. The CDR3 extends over 15 amino acids. CDR3 region: CASSSSGRDTDTQYF. DNA of the CDR3: TGTGCCAGCAGTTCAAGCGGGAGGGACACAGATACGCAGTATTTT.

The chain joins TRBV7-9 to TRBJ2-7; 10 bases align to TRBD2. The CDR3 length is 15 residues. Germline V gives CDR1 SEHNR, CDR2 FQNEAQ (reference sequence). V dropped 9 bases and J dropped 5; count of bases not matched to a gene: 13. In DNA form, the CDR3 reads TGTGCCAGTCGACTAGCGGGTAGGGTAAGGGACGAGCAGTACTTC. Residues: CASRLAGRVRDEQYF.

Turning to this clone: One end of the junction varies from germline; a read error may be responsible. This chain connects TRBV7-8 to TRBJ1-4; tentative D call: TRBD1 (5 bases). This CDR3 comprises 13 residues. CDR1 is SGHVS and CDR2 is FQNEAQ in the germline V gene. This CDR3 is CASSPAGGAHQRF. CDR3 in DNA: TGTGCCAGCAGCCCCGCGGGGGGAGCCCATCAACGGTTT.

The gene calls are TRBV5-1 and TRBJ2-3, with TRBD2 as a possible D gene (6 bases). Trimming removed 9 bases at V and 4 bases at J, with 15 bases between. The CDR3 sequence is 13 residues long. Germline V gene data show CDR1 as SGHRS and CDR2 as YFSETQ. In nucleotides, the CDR3 is TGCGCCACCCAAGCTAGCGCTTCAGATACGCAGTATTTT. Protein sequence: CATQASASDTQYF.

The chain employs TRBV28 and TRBJ1-1; 8 positions match TRBD1. Looked up from germline, CDR1 is MDHEN and CDR2 is SYDVKM. The J segment lost 3 bases and the V segment lost 7 bases, leaving 13 bases of the junction unmatched. This CDR3 has 16 amino acids. The CDR3 region is CASITGGYRVDTEAFF. CDR3 DNA sequence: TGTGCCAGCATAACAGGGGGGTACAGGGTGGACACTGAAGCTTTCTTT.

This chain links TRBV3-1 (or the pseudogene TRBV3-2) with TRBJ2-1, with TRBD2 identical over 8 bases. V lost 1 base, J lost 8 bases, and 7 bases stayed unmatched. In germline, CDR1 is LGHDT, CDR2 YNNKEL (reference sequence). This CDR3 spans 15 amino acids. The CDR3 nucleotides read TGTGCCAGCAGCCAAGGTCCGGGAGGGCCCGATGAGCAGTTCTTC. It is translated as CASSQGPGGPDEQFF.

The gene calls are TRBV11-2 and TRBJ2-7; TRBD2 might be the D (6 bases). CDR3 length equals 14 residues. Trimming cost V 4 bases and J 3 bases, with 13 bases left between them. Germline CDR1 is SGHAT and CDR2 is FQNNGV. CDR3 bases: TGTGCCAGCAGCTCGGGAGCCCCGATCTACGAGCAGTACTTC. Translated: CASSSGAPIYEQYF. Together with reference TRBV11-2 and TRBJ2-7, the CDR3 gives the full variable domain: EAGVAQSPRYKIIEKRQSVAFWCNPISGHATLYWYQQILGQGPKLLIQFQNNGVVDDSQLPKDRFSAERLKGVDSTLKIQPAKLEDSAVYLCASSSGAPIYEQYFGPGTRLTVT.

The V call is TRBV19, the J call TRBJ2-1, with 10 positions matching TRBD2. The CDR3 covers 16 residues. Germline CDR1 is LNHDA and CDR2 is SQIVND (reference sequence). With V trimmed by 1 base and J by 4 bases, 4 bases remained unmatched. The CDR3 nucleotides read TGTGCCAGTAGTATAGTGAGGACTAGCGGTTACAATGAGCAGTTCTTC. Amino acid sequence: CASSIVRTSGYNEQFF. The full variable domain, in which reference TRBV19 and TRBJ2-1 provide the parts outside the CDR3, is DGGITQSPKYLFRKEGQNVTLSCEQNLNHDAMYWYRQDPGQGLRLIYYSQIVNDFQKGDIAEGYSVSREKKESFPLTVTSAQKNPTAFYLCASSIVRTSGYNEQFFGPGTRLTVL.

The rearrangement joins TRBV29-1 to TRBJ1-1; D may be TRBD1 (5 bases). Germline CDR1 is SQVTM and CDR2 is ANQGSEA. V was pared by 6 bases and J by 6 bases, with 14 bases between. The CDR3 spans 12 residues. The CDR3 is CSVGDSTAEAFF. The CDR3 DNA follows: TGCAGCGTAGGGGACTCTACGGCTGAAGCTTTCTTT.

The chain is built from TRBV6-2 or TRBV6-3 and TRBJ1-2; D gene uncertain. The CDR3 consists of 11 residues. CDR1 and CDR2 from the germline V gene are MNHEY and SVGEGT. V was trimmed by 5 bases and J by 7 bases, leaving 8 bases between them. CDR3 amino acids: CASSTPSGYTF. DNA for the CDR3: TGTGCCAGCAGTACACCATCTGGCTACACCTTC.

The gene calls are TRBV5-5 and TRBJ1-1; 7 bases are shared with TRBD1. V was pared by 2 bases and J by 3 bases, with 4 bases of the junction left unmatched. The CDR3 has 14 residues. Germline V gene data show CDR1 as SGHKS and CDR2 as YYEKEE (reference sequence). CDR3 region: CASSLTGVYTEAFF. CDR3 nucleotides: TGTGCCAGCAGCTTAACAGGGGTGTACACTGAAGCTTTCTTT. Variable domain in full (rest from reference TRBV5-5 and TRBJ1-1): DAGVTQSPTHLIKTRGQQVTLRCSPISGHKSVSWYQQVLGQGPQFIFQYYEKEERGRGNFPDRFSARQFPNYSSELNVNALLLGDSALYLCASSLTGVYTEAFFGQGTRLTVV.

This clone appeared once. The rearrangement uses TRBV2 and TRBJ1-5; 10 nucleotides line up with TRBD1. Trimming at V came to 5 bases and at J to 0 bases, leaving 10 bases not matched to a gene. The CDR3 is 18 amino acids. The germline V gene encodes CDR1 SNHLY and CDR2 FYNNEI. CDR3 coding DNA: TGTGCCAGCAGTTCGGGACAGGGGCCGGATTATAGCAATCAGCCCCAGCATTTT. Its protein is CASSSGQGPDYSNQPQHF.